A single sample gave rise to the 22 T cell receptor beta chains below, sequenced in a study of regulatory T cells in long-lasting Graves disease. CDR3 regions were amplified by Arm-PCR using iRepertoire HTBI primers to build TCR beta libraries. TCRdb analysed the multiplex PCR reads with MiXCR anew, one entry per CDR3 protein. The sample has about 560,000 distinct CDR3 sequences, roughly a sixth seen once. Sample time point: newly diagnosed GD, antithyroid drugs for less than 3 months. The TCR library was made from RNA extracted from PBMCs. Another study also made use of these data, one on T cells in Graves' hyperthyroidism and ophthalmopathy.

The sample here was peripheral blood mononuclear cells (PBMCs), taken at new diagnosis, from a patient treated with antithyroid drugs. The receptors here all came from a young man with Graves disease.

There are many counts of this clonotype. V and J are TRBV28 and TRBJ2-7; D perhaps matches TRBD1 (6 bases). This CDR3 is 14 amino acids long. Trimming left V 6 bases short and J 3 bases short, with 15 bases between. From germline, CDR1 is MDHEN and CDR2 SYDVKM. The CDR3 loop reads CASSGLGGIYEQYF. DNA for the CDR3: TGTGCCAGCAGCGGCCTAGGGGGAATCTACGAGCAGTACTTC.

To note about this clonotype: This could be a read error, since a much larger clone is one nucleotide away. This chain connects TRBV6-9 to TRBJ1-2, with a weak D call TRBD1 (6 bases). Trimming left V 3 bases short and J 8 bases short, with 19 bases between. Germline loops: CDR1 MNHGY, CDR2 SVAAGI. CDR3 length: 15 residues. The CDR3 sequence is CASSYSAGVLDGYTF. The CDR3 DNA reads TGTGCCAGCAGTTACTCAGCAGGGGTCTTGGACGGCTACACCTTC.

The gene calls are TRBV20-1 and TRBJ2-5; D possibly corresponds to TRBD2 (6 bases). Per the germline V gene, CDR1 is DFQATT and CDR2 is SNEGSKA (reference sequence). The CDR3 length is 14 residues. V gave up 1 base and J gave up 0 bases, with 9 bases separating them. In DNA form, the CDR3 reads TGCAGTGCTAGAGTCCGGGAGCACCAAGAGACCCAGTACTTC. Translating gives CSARVREHQETQYF.

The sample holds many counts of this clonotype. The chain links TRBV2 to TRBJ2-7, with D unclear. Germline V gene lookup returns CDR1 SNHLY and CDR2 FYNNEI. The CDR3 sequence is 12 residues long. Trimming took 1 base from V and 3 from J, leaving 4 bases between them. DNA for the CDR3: TGTGCCAGCAGTGAAGTAGTCTACGAGCAGTACTTC. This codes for CASSEVVYEQYF.

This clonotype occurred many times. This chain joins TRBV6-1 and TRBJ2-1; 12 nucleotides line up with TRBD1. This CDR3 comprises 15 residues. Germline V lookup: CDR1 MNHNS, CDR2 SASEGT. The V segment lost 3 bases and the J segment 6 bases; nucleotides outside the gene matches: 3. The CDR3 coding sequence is TGTGCCAGCAGTGAGGGACAGGGGGCCTCCAATGAGCAGTTCTTC. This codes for CASSEGQGASNEQFF.

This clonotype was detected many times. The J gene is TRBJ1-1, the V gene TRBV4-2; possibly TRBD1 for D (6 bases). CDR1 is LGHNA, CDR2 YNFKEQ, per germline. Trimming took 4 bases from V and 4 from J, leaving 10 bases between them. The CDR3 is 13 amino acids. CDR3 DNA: TGTGCCAGCAGCCGCACAGGGTCCACTGAAGCTTTCTTT. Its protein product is CASSRTGSTEAFF.

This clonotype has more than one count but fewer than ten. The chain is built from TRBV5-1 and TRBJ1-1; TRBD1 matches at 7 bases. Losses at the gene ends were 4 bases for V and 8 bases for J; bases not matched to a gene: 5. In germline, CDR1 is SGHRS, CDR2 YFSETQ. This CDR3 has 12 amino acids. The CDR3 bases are TGCGCCAGCAGCCAAACAGGGGCGGAAGCTTTCTTT. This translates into CASSQTGAEAFF.

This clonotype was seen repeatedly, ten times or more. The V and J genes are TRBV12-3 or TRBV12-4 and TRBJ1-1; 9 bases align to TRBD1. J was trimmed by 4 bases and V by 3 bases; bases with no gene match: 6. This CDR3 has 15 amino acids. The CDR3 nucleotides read TGTGCCAGCAGTTTTCTCGACAGGGGGTTCACTGAAGCTTTCTTT. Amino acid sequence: CASSFLDRGFTEAFF.

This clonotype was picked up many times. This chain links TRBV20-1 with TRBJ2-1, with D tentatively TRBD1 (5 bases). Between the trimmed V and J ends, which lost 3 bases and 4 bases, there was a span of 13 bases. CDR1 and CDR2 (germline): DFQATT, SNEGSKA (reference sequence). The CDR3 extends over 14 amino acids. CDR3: CSASGAQRYNEQFF. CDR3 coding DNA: TGCAGTGCTAGTGGGGCCCAACGGTACAATGAGCAGTTCTTC.

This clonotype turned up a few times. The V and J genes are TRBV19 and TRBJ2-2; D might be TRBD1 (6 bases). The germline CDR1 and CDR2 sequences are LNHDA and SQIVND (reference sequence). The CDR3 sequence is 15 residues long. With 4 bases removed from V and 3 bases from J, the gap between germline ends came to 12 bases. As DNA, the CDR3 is TGTGCCAGTAGTACCACAGGGACCCACACCGGGGAGCTGTTTTTT. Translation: CASSTTGTHTGELFF. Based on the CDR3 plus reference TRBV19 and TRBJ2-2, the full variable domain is DGGITQSPKYLFRKEGQNVTLSCEQNLNHDAMYWYRQDPGQGLRLIYYSQIVNDFQKGDIAEGYSVSREKKESFPLTVTSAQKNPTAFYLCASSTTGTHTGELFFGEGSRLTVL.

CDR3 coding DNA: TGCGCCAGCAGTGGAACTATAGCGGGATCGGTTAACGAGCAGTACTTC. As protein: CASSGTIAGSVNEQYF. This rearrangement joins TRBV10-2 to TRBJ2-7, with 8 bases that match TRBD2. Looked up from germline, CDR1 is WSHSY and CDR2 is SAAADI. Trimming removed 4 bases from V and 5 bases from J; junction bases left unmatched: 13. The CDR3 sequence is 16 residues long.

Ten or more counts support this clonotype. As DNA, the CDR3 is TGTGCCAGCAGTGAAATGGGGGACTATGGCTACACCTTC. It encodes CASSEMGDYGYTF. The chain employs TRBV6-1 and TRBJ1-2, with TRBD1 as a possible D gene (5 bases). In germline, CDR1 is MNHNS, CDR2 SASEGT. The CDR3 extends over 13 amino acids. Trimming removed 2 bases at V and 3 bases at J, with 7 bases between.

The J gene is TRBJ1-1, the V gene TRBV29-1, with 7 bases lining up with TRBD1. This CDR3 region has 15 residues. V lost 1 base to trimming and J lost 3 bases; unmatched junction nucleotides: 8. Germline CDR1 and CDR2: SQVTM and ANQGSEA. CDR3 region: CSVEGEGGSYTEAFF. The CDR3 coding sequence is TGCAGCGTTGAAGGAGAAGGGGGCTCGTACACTGAAGCTTTCTTT. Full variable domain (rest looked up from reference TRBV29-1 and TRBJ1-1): SAVISQKPSRDICQRGTSLTIQCQVDSQVTMMFWYRQQPGQSLTLIATANQGSEATYESGFVIDKFPISRPNLTFSTLTVSNMSPEDSSIYLCSVEGEGGSYTEAFFGQGTRLTVV.

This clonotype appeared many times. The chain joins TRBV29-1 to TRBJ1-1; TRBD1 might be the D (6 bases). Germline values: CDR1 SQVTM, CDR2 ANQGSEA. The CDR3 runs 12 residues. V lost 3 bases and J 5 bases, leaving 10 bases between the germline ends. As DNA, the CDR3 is TGCAGCGTTGAGAGCCAGGGGACTGAAGCTTTCTTT. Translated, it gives CSVESQGTEAFF.

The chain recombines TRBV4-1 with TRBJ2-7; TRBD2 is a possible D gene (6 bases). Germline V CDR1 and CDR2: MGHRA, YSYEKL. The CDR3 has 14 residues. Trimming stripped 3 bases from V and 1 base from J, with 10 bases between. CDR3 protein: CASSQPTRSYEQYF. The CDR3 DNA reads TGCGCCAGCAGCCAGCCGACTAGGTCCTACGAGCAGTACTTC.

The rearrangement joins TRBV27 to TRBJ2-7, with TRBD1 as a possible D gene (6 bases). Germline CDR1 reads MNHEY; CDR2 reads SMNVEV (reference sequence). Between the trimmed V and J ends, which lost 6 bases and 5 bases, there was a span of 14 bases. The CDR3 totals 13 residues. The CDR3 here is CASRGHRDNEQYF. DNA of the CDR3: TGTGCCAGCAGGGGACACCGGGACAACGAGCAGTACTTC.

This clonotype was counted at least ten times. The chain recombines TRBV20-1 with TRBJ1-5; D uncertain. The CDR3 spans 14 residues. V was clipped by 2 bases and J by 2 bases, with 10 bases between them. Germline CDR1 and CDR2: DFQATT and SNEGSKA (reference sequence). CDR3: CSARTGVGNQPQHF. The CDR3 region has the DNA TGCAGTGCTAGAACCGGGGTAGGCAATCAGCCCCAGCATTTT.

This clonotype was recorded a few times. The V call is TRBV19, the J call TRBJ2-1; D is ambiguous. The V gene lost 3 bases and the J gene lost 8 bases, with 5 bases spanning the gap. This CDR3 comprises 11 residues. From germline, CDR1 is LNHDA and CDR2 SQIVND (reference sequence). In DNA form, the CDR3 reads TGTGCCAGTAGTATCCGACATGAGCAGTTCTTC. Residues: CASSIRHEQFF.

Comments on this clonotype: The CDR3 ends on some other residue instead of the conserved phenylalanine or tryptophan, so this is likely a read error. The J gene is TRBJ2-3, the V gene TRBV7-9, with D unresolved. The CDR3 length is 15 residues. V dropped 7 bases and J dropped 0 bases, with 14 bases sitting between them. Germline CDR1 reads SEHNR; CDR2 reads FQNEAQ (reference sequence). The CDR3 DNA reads TGTGCCAGCACCCCTTCCAAGGGCAGCACAGATACGCAGTATTCT. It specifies CASTPSKGSTDTQYS.

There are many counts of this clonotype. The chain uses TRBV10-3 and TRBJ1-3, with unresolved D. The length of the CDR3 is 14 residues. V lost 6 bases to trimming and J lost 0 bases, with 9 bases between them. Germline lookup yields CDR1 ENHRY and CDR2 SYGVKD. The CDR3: CAISDSDSGNTIYF. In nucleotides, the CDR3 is TGTGCCATCAGCGACTCAGACTCTGGAAACACCATATATTTT.

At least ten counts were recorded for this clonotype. Here the CDR3 reads CASSQLDLEQYF. As DNA, the CDR3 is TGTGCCAGCAGCCAATTGGACCTCGAGCAGTACTTC. The chain combines TRBV3-1 with TRBJ2-7; D is ambiguous. V dropped 2 bases and J dropped 6 bases, with 8 bases sitting between them. Germline V CDR1 and CDR2: LGHDT, YNNKEL (reference sequence). The CDR3 runs 12 residues.

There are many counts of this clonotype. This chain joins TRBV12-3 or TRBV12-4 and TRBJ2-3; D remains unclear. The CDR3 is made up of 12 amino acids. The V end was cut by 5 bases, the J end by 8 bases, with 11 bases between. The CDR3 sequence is CASSRVLGTQYF. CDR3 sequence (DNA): TGTGCCAGCAGTCGAGTATTAGGTACGCAGTATTTT.